This T cell receptor beta chain was found in a study of CD8+CD57+ T cells in acquired aplastic anemia. Study-wide context: Each DNA sample taken from sorted CD4+ and CD8+ cells came to approximately 3.3 ug on average. Study-level results: About 27 shared CD8+ CDR3s appeared highly expressed within patients' immunodominant clones. For CD8+ Simpson's diversity, patients and controls showed no significant difference.

With respect to this clonotype: Its antigen is not identified.

The template used for profiling TCR beta VDJ and CDR3 was genomic DNA. Using its own MiXCR run on the reads, TCRdb lists one record per CDR3 protein. The sample records about 420,000 distinct CDR3 sequences, 60% to 80% being singletons. The receptor's source is a human donor in good health, serving as a control. Sample: sorted CD4+, CD8+, or CD8+CD57+ T cells (not recorded which) from PBMCs.

In nucleotides, the CDR3 is TGTGCCAGCAGCTTAGCCCAGGAGTATTCCTACGAGCAGTACTTC. It specifies CASSLAQEYSYEQYF. This chain joins TRBV11-1 and TRBJ2-7; D unresolved. The CDR3 has 15 residues. V shed 0 bases and J shed 1 base, with 10 bases lying between them. In germline, CDR1 is SGHAT, CDR2 FQDESV (reference sequence).